One and the same sample provided the 17 T cell receptor beta chains below, sequenced in a study of blood T cell repertoires in COVID-19. Sequencing used immunoSEQ multiplex PCR; TCRdb keeps in-frame clones, though not all of them. The sample includes some 260,000 clones, around four fifths seen only once; the top ten take about 4%. The specimen sequenced was PBMCs or T cells enriched from blood (not recorded which). Receptors were obtained from a man under 40 with acute COVID-19.

This chain joins TRBV7-9 and TRBJ1-6; D is perhaps TRBD1 (5 bases). Germline assignment: CDR1 SEHNR and CDR2 FQNEAQ (reference sequence). V lost 1 base, J lost 10 bases, and 11 bases lay in between. The CDR3 is 14 residues long. DNA for the CDR3: TGTGCCAGCAGCTTAGGGCAGGGAGGGTCACCCCTCCACTTT. Residues: CASSLGQGGSPLHF.

This clone has at least ten counts. DNA for the CDR3: TGTGCCAGCAGTTACGGCCGAAATTCACCCCTCCACTTT. This gives the protein CASSYGRNSPLHF. This chain joins TRBV6-5 and TRBJ1-6, with unresolved D. V was shortened by 2 bases and J by 7 bases, with 6 bases between the two germline ends. The CDR3 spans 13 residues. Germline V gives CDR1 MNHEY, CDR2 SVGAGI.

The CDR3 spells CSVTSGSSYNEQFF. The CDR3, as DNA: TGCAGCGTCACTAGCGGGAGCTCCTACAATGAGCAGTTCTTC. The chain uses TRBV29-1 and TRBJ2-1; 11 bases are a match to TRBD2. V was clipped by 6 bases and J by 0 bases; unmatched bases: 1. CDR3 size: 14 residues. Per germline, CDR1 SQVTM and CDR2 ANQGSEA.

The rearrangement uses TRBV5-4 and TRBJ1-5; 7 bases are a match to TRBD1. The CDR3 runs to 14 residues. V shed 4 bases and J 4 bases; nucleotides not matched to a gene: 5. CDR1 is SGHNT and CDR2 is YYREEE in the germline V gene (reference sequence). The CDR3 coding sequence is TGTGCCAGCAGCATCGACAGGGTTAATCAGCCCCAGCATTTT. Translating gives CASSIDRVNQPQHF.

The V call is TRBV30, the J call TRBJ2-1; tentatively, D is TRBD2 (5 bases). Trimming removed 0 bases from V and 4 bases from J, with 10 bases in between. Germline CDR1 GTSNPN, CDR2 SVGIG (reference sequence). The CDR3 is 14 amino acids. The CDR3 coding sequence is TGTGCCTGGAGTGTACGCCGGGGATACAATGAGCAGTTCTTC. Residues: CAWSVRRGYNEQFF. Full variable domain (remainder filled in from reference TRBV30 and TRBJ2-1): SQTIHQWPATLVQPVGSPLSLECTVEGTSNPNLYWYRQAAGRGLQLLFYSVGIGQISSEVPQNLSASRPQDRQFILSSKKLLLSDSGFYLCAWSVRRGYNEQFFGPGTRLTVL.

This rearrangement joins TRBV11-3 to TRBJ1-1; D is undetermined. This CDR3 has 14 amino acids. Trimming took off 8 bases at V and 2 bases at J, with 15 bases between the two ends. The germline gives CDR1 SGHNT, CDR2 YENEEA. The CDR3 region has the DNA TGTGCCAGCGCCAGCCTCGGCGGAAACACTGAAGCTTTCTTT. Residues: CASASLGGNTEAFF.

This clone appeared a single time. This chain links TRBV5-8 with TRBJ1-2; a possible D gene is TRBD1 (5 bases). The V gene's germline CDR1 is SGHTS and CDR2 YDEGEE. The V end lost 5 bases, the J end lost 2 bases, and 13 bases lay between the germline ends. The CDR3 has 14 residues. The CDR3 sequence: CASRLWGVNYGYTF. The CDR3 DNA is TGTGCCAGCAGGCTCTGGGGGGTCAACTATGGCTACACCTTC.

This rearrangement joins TRBV14 to TRBJ2-2; TRBD2 might be the D (5 bases). Trimming left V 4 bases short and J 5 bases short, with 14 bases between. Germline loops: CDR1 SGHDN, CDR2 FVKESK. This CDR3 has 15 amino acids. CDR3 protein: CASSRSGFGTGELFF. Here the CDR3 DNA reads TGTGCCAGCAGCCGGTCGGGATTCGGTACCGGGGAGCTGTTTTTT.

This clone was detected only a few times. The DNA for the CDR3 is TGTGCCAGCAGTTCCAACAGGGTCGACACTGAAGCTTTCTTT. This codes for CASSSNRVDTEAFF. This chain connects TRBV27 to TRBJ1-1, with D possibly being TRBD1 (6 bases). The CDR3 sequence is 14 residues long. The V and J ends lost 4 bases and 3 bases respectively, with 12 bases between them. Germline assignment: CDR1 MNHEY and CDR2 SMNVEV (reference sequence).

The chain links TRBV2 to TRBJ1-5; D is ambiguous. The CDR3 has 14 amino acids. With 8 bases removed from V and 6 bases from J, the gap between germline ends came to 17 bases. Germline V gene data show CDR1 as SNHLY and CDR2 as FYNNEI. The CDR3 here is CASAIGGLGQPQHF. CDR3 bases: TGTGCCAGCGCAATCGGAGGGTTGGGTCAGCCCCAGCATTTT.

This chain links TRBV18 with TRBJ1-2, with 7 bases aligning to TRBD1. The V segment lost 4 bases and the J segment 6 bases; nucleotides outside the gene matches: 8. This CDR3 has 14 amino acids. Germline CDR1 reads KGHSH; CDR2 reads LQKENI. The CDR3 region has the DNA TGTGCCAGCTCACAAGGACAGGTGGGAGATGGCTACACCTTC. Translating gives CASSQGQVGDGYTF.

V usage is TRBV6-5 and J usage is TRBJ2-3; 11 nucleotides agree with TRBD2. Trimming cost V 6 bases and J 9 bases; bases outside gene matches: 8. The CDR3 is made up of 14 amino acids. Germline loops: CDR1 MNHEY, CDR2 SVGAGI. CDR3 DNA sequence: TGTGCCAGCAGATTAGCGGGGGGGGCAGGAACGCAGTATTTT. As protein: CASRLAGGAGTQYF.

The V call is TRBV6-2 or TRBV6-3, the J call TRBJ1-5; no definite D call. This CDR3 spans 16 amino acids. Germline V gives CDR1 MNHEY, CDR2 SVGEGT. Trimming took off 2 bases at V and 0 bases at J, with 11 bases between the two ends. The CDR3 DNA follows: TGTGCCAGCAGTTACGGAGGGATCCTTAGCAATCAGCCCCAGCATTTT. It codes for CASSYGGILSNQPQHF.

The V call is TRBV12-3 or TRBV12-4, the J call TRBJ1-1; D call uncertain. V was shortened by 2 bases and J by 1 base, with 5 bases between the two germline ends. The CDR3 is 13 residues long. CDR3 in DNA: TGTGCCAGCAGTTTATACGGGAACACTGAAGCTTTCTTT. As protein: CASSLYGNTEAFF.

The sample holds a few counts of this clone. The V call is TRBV7-8, the J call TRBJ1-4; TRBD1 matches 8 bases. The germline gives CDR1 SGHVS, CDR2 FQNEAQ. The CDR3 runs to 17 residues. V gave up 5 bases and J gave up 4 bases; unmatched junction bases: 12. The CDR3 loop reads CASSPRPGQGLNEKLFF. For the CDR3, the DNA is TGTGCCAGCAGCCCCCGACCCGGACAGGGTCTTAATGAAAAACTGTTTTTT.

The gene calls are TRBV14 and TRBJ2-2; 7 bases are shared with TRBD2. This CDR3 comprises 17 residues. Per germline, CDR1 SGHDN and CDR2 FVKESK. With V trimmed by 1 base and J by 1 base, 6 bases remained unmatched. This chain's CDR3 is CASSQGSLAVNTGELFF. The CDR3 DNA follows: TGTGCCAGCAGCCAAGGTTCCCTAGCGGTGAACACCGGGGAGCTGTTTTTT.

The chain couples TRBV6-6 to TRBJ1-1; D unresolved. The length of the CDR3 is 15 residues. CDR1 MNHNY and CDR2 SVGAGI come from the germline V gene (reference sequence). Trimming shortened V by 6 bases and J by 1 base, and 15 bases separated the two germline ends. The DNA for the CDR3 is TGTGCCAGCAGCCCCGCTCGGGTAGGGAACACTGAAGCTTTCTTT. Its protein product is CASSPARVGNTEAFF.